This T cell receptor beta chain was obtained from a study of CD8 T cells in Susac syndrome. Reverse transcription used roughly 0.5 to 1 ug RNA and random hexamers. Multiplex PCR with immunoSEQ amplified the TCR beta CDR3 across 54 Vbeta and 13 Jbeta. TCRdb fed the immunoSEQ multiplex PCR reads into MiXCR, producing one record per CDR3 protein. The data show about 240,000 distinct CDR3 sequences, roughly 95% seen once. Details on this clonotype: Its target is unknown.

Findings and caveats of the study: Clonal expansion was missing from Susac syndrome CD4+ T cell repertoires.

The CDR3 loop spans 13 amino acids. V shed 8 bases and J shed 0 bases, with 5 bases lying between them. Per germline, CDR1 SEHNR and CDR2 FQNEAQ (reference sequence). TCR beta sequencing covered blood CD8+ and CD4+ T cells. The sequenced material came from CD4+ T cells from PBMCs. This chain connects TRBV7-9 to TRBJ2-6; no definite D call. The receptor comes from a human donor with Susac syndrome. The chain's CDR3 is CASWGSGANVLTF. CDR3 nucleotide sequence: TGTGCCAGCTGGGGCTCTGGGGCCAACGTCCTGACTTTC.